What follows is one TCR beta chain and its context. Its antigen remains unknown. This sample is part of a study of T cell responses to AZD1222 COVID-19 vaccine. The study, taken as a whole, reports: CD4 TCRs linked to vaccination spanned spike, dominating at 160-218 and 743-854.

Here immunoSEQ multiplex PCR was the method, and the copy in TCRdb shows in-frame clones only, minus some. The sample has roughly 90,000 clones, approximately 83% seen once. The junction had 7 bases not matched to a gene; V was cut back by 2 bases and J by 4 bases. Germline-derived CDR1 and CDR2 are ENHRY and SYGVKD. The CDR3 runs 15 residues. The clonotype originates from an adult in good health. V gene TRBV10-3 combines with J gene TRBJ2-5; 7 bases line up with TRBD2. This specimen consisted of peripheral blood, obtained on day 0 of AZD1222 vaccination. CDR3 amino acids: CAISEGPPGGETQYF. The CDR3 bases are TGTGCCATCAGTGAGGGACCTCCGGGGGGAGAGACCCAGTACTTC.